This TCR beta chain appears in the sequencing data of a study of shared clonotypes between healthy human individuals. Donors were healthy HIV-negative adults without recent acute infections or vaccinations. Germline values: CDR1 SGHRS, CDR2 YFSETQ. CDR3 length equals 14 residues. V was clipped by 3 bases and J by 1 base, with 10 bases between them. Clones were sequenced by immunoSEQ multiplex PCR, and TCRdb holds only the in-frame ones, with some missing. The sample shows roughly 2,300,000 clones, under 95% of them seen only once. This clonotype originated in a man aged 18 to 29 in good health. Some clones in this sample may be carry-over from other donors' samples. The sequenced material came from naive CD4+ T cells from PBMCs. This sample's subset: CD45RA+ positively selected. The rearrangement joins TRBV5-1 to TRBJ1-1; the D is unclear. This CDR3 is CASSSSGSNTEAFF. CDR3 sequence (DNA): TGCGCCAGCAGCTCCTCGGGGTCGAACACTGAAGCTTTCTTT.